The next 18 T cell receptor beta chains were all read from a single sample in a study of blood T cell repertoires in COVID-19. Using immunoSEQ multiplex PCR, the repertoire was profiled, and TCRdb retains in-frame clones only, with some absent. Here the sample spans about 380,000 clones, 88% being singletons. Sequenced material: PBMCs or T cells enriched from blood (not recorded which). These receptor sequences come from a woman between 18 and 29 years old who had recovered from COVID-19.

CDR3 sequence: CASSQEGTHRPLYEQYF. In DNA form, the CDR3 reads TGTGCCAGCAGCCAAGAGGGCACCCATCGACCGCTGTACGAGCAGTACTTC. The chain carries TRBV14 and TRBJ2-7, with D unresolved. The CDR3 spans 17 residues. Germline lookup yields CDR1 SGHDN and CDR2 FVKESK. V lost 0 bases and J 4 bases, leaving 19 bases between the germline ends.

The V call is TRBV7-9, the J call TRBJ2-3, with D possibly TRBD2 on 7 matching bases. Trimming shortened V by 6 bases and J by 4 bases, and 17 bases separated the two germline ends. The germline V gene encodes CDR1 SEHNR and CDR2 FQNEAQ (reference sequence). CDR3 length: 15 residues. This CDR3 reads CASRGTGGSSDTQYF. CDR3 nucleotides: TGTGCCAGCAGGGGCACGGGGGGCAGTTCAGATACGCAGTATTTT.

The chain employs TRBV21-1 and TRBJ1-2; the table's TRBD1 call for D was not verified on the DNA. TRBV21-1 is deemed a pseudogene. The CDR3 is made up of 17 amino acids. The CDR3 sequence is CASSKARRNRGVYGYTF. The CDR3 DNA reads TGTGCCAGCAGCAAAGCGCGTCGAAACAGGGGGGTCTATGGCTACACCTTC.

V is TRBV7-9 and J is TRBJ1-2, with D uncertain. Germline V CDR1 and CDR2: SEHNR, FQNEAQ (reference sequence). CDR3 length: 15 amino acids. V gave up 2 bases and J gave up 5 bases, with 15 bases separating them. The DNA for the CDR3 is TGTGCCAGCAGCTTAAGCGTGGTTACGGTATATGGCTACACCTTC. Its translation: CASSLSVVTVYGYTF.

This sequence joins TRBV5-1 and TRBJ1-2, with D perhaps matching TRBD1 (5 bases). The CDR3 totals 14 residues. Trimming cost V 5 bases and J 4 bases, with 15 bases left between them. Per the germline V gene, CDR1 is SGHRS and CDR2 is YFSETQ. The CDR3 DNA sequence: TGCGCCAGCAGATTTGACAGCTGGTTCTATGGCTACACCTTC. This codes for CASRFDSWFYGYTF.

The chain employs TRBV20-1 and TRBJ1-2; unclear D gene. CDR3 length: 10 residues. The germline V gene has CDR1 DFQATT and CDR2 SNEGSKA (reference sequence). The V end was cut by 2 bases, the J end by 9 bases, with 7 bases between. CDR3 region: CSARSTSYTF. DNA for the CDR3: TGCAGTGCTAGAAGCACCAGCTACACCTTC.

The CDR3 is CASSEPLRGSNQPQHF. DNA for the CDR3: TGTGCCAGCAGTGAGCCCCTAAGGGGTAGCAATCAGCCCCAGCATTTT. The chain couples TRBV6-1 to TRBJ1-5; possibly TRBD1 for D (5 bases). V was shortened by 3 bases and J by 0 bases, with 12 bases between the two germline ends. The CDR3 runs 16 residues. Germline V gives CDR1 MNHNS, CDR2 SASEGT.

The gene calls are TRBV6-5 and TRBJ2-3; 7 bases are a match to TRBD2. This CDR3 region has 11 residues. V was clipped by 6 bases and J by 10 bases; unmatched bases: 4. CDR1 MNHEY and CDR2 SVGAGI come from the germline V gene. CDR3 protein: CASRLAFSQYF. The DNA for the CDR3 is TGTGCCAGCAGACTAGCGTTCTCGCAGTATTTT.

The chain recombines TRBV6-4 with TRBJ1-5; D remains unclear. V lost 5 bases, J lost 16 bases, and 18 bases lay in between. CDR3 length: 12 amino acids. Germline CDR1 MRHNA, CDR2 SNTAGT. The CDR3 is CASSPSLSSGHF. CDR3 DNA: TGTGCCAGCAGTCCTAGTTTGTCGTCCGGACATTTT.

Written as DNA, the CDR3 is TGTGCCAGCAGCCCCAGGACAGGGGCCGCTAACTATGGCTACACCTTC. As protein: CASSPRTGAANYGYTF. The rearrangement links TRBV7-9 to TRBJ1-2; 9 nucleotides match TRBD1. CDR1 and CDR2 from the germline V gene are SEHNR and FQNEAQ (reference sequence). The CDR3 totals 16 residues. Trimming took 5 bases from V and 0 from J; bases not matched to a gene: 7.

The chain employs TRBV18 and TRBJ1-6; 8 positions agree with TRBD1. Germline values: CDR1 KGHSH, CDR2 LQKENI. V lost 3 bases, J lost 7 bases, and 2 bases stayed unmatched. This CDR3 spans 14 amino acids. The CDR3 coding sequence is TGTGCCAGCTCACCCGCAGGGGGCAATTCACCCCTCCACTTT. The encoded protein is CASSPAGGNSPLHF.

The genes are TRBV6-6 and TRBJ2-7; 8 positions agree with TRBD1. This CDR3 is built from 16 residues. Germline V gives CDR1 MNHNY, CDR2 SVGAGI (reference sequence). With 2 bases clipped from V and 3 bases from J, the junction kept 9 bases outside the gene matches. CDR3 DNA sequence: TGTGCCAGCAGTTACGAAGGGCAGGGGGCTTACTACGAGCAGTACTTC. Protein product: CASSYEGQGAYYEQYF.

The chain uses TRBV15 and TRBJ2-3; TRBD2 matches 11 bases. The V gene's germline CDR1 is LNHNV and CDR2 YYDKDF (reference sequence). V shed 2 bases, J shed 4 bases, and the junction held 11 bases outside the gene matches. This CDR3 contains 18 residues. CDR3 DNA: TGTGCCACCAGCAGATTCCTAGGGGATAGCGGGGGGGCAGATACGCAGTATTTT. This sequence encodes CATSRFLGDSGGADTQYF.

The chain joins TRBV6-5 to TRBJ2-2; the D gene is possibly TRBD1 (6 bases). V lost 7 bases and J 1 base, leaving 13 bases between the germline ends. The germline CDR1 and CDR2 sequences are MNHEY and SVGAGI. The CDR3 totals 15 residues. The CDR3 coding sequence is TGTGCCAGCACCCGCCGGGACAAGAACACCGGGGAGCTGTTTTTT. This sequence encodes CASTRRDKNTGELFF.

The genes are TRBV10-3 and TRBJ1-5, with TRBD1 as a possible D gene (5 bases). Germline V CDR1 and CDR2: ENHRY, SYGVKD. The CDR3 has 13 residues. Trimming removed 7 bases at V and 6 bases at J, with 13 bases between. This CDR3 is CAITQGKGQPQHF. CDR3 nucleotide sequence: TGTGCCATCACCCAGGGAAAGGGTCAGCCCCAGCATTTT.

This sequence joins TRBV6-5 and TRBJ1-5, with 8 bases lining up with TRBD1. CDR1 and CDR2 from the germline V gene are MNHEY and SVGAGI. The CDR3 runs 15 residues. The trim removed 8 bases at V and 2 bases at J, leaving 8 bases unmatched. In DNA, the CDR3 is TGTGCCAGCCTCCAGGGGGCGCGGGGCAATCAGCCCCAGCATTTT. This encodes CASLQGARGNQPQHF.

The chain links TRBV13 to TRBJ2-7; tentative D call: TRBD1 (6 bases). The germline V gene encodes CDR1 PRHDT and CDR2 FYEKMQ (reference sequence). V lost 5 bases and J lost 3, with 8 bases in between. The CDR3 sequence is 12 residues long. CDR3 sequence: CASSDRLYEQYF. The CDR3 nucleotides read TGTGCCAGCAGCGACAGGCTCTACGAGCAGTACTTC. The full variable domain, completed using reference TRBV13 and TRBJ2-7, is AAGVIQSPRHLIKEKRETATLKCYPIPRHDTVYWYQQGPGQDPQFLISFYEKMQSDKGSIPDRFSAQQFSDYHSELNMSSLELGDSALYFCASSDRLYEQYFGPGTRLTVT.

The gene calls are TRBV27 and TRBJ1-2, with D perhaps TRBD1 (6 bases). Germline CDR1 MNHEY, CDR2 SMNVEV (reference sequence). This CDR3 spans 17 amino acids. Trimming pared 2 bases from V and 6 bases from J, leaving 22 bases between. In nucleotides, the CDR3 is TGTGCCAGCAGTTTACGACAGGTGCTAAACCACCCTAATGGCTACACCTTC. This translates into CASSLRQVLNHPNGYTF.